This T cell receptor (beta chain) was identified in a study of T cell responses to AZD1222 COVID-19 vaccine. As for the study in general: Analyses pooled second doses at about 4 or about 12 weeks.

On this clone itself: Its matching antigen is unknown.

Method: immunoSEQ multiplex PCR; TCRdb's copy keeps in-frame clones and lacks some. Of around 150,000 clones listed, 80% to 95% were seen once; the top ten hold approximately 5.4%. Study-level points and caveats: No day 14 peak samples; only post-peak repertoires were characterized. Donors were chiefly white British, with a greater number of females, and clonal diversity was perhaps underestimated.

The source material was peripheral blood, sampled on day 0 of AZD1222 vaccination. The origin of this receptor is an adult in good health.

In DNA, the CDR3 is TGTGCCAGCAGCGTAGGGGGTATTCAAGCAGATACGCAGTATTTT. This encodes CASSVGGIQADTQYF. The rearrangement uses TRBV9 and TRBJ2-3; D not resolved. The germline V gene encodes CDR1 SGDLS and CDR2 YYNGEE. V lost 0 bases and J 4 bases, leaving 12 bases between the germline ends. This CDR3 spans 15 amino acids.